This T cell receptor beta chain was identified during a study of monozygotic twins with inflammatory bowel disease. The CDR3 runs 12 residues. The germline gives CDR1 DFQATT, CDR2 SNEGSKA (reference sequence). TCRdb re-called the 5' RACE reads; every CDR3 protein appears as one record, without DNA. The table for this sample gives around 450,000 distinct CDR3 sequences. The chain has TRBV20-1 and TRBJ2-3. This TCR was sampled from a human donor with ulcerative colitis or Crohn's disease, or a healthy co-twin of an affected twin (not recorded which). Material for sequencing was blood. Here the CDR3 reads CSAREDTDTQYF.